Each of the 12 T cell receptor beta chains below was sequenced from the same sample in a study of shared T cell receptors in the human thymus. Generated by immunoSEQ multiplex PCR, the TCRdb table keeps only in-frame clones and is missing some. The sample has under 450,000 clones, 85% to 95% seen once. Sequenced input: thymocytes. The receptor set was obtained from a human donor.

The V and J genes are TRBV6-4 and TRBJ2-1, with 9 bases identical to TRBD2. V shed 0 bases and J 7 bases; nucleotides not matched to a gene: 7. There are 16 residues in the CDR3. Germline V gives CDR1 MRHNA, CDR2 SNTAGT. The CDR3 reads CASSDSGVAGVNEQFF. For the CDR3, the DNA is TGTGCCAGCAGTGACTCGGGGGTAGCGGGAGTAAATGAGCAGTTCTTC.

The J gene is TRBJ1-2, the V gene TRBV15; no reliable D call. Trimming shortened V by 1 base and J by 8 bases, and 14 bases separated the two germline ends. Per germline, CDR1 LNHNV and CDR2 YYDKDF (reference sequence). The CDR3 spans 14 residues. CDR3 nucleotide sequence: TGTGCCACCAGCAGAGTTACACCCCTGGAAGGCTACACCTTC. It yields the protein CATSRVTPLEGYTF.

This CDR3 reads CASSPETGTQDGYTF. The CDR3 DNA sequence: TGTGCCAGCAGTCCAGAAACCGGGACACAAGATGGCTACACCTTC. The chain carries TRBV14 and TRBJ1-2; D perhaps matches TRBD1 (6 bases). V was pared by 6 bases and J by 6 bases, with 20 bases between. CDR3 size: 15 residues. Per germline, CDR1 SGHDN and CDR2 FVKESK.

The chain has TRBV14 and TRBJ1-4, with TRBD1 matching over 9 bases. Germline lookup yields CDR1 SGHDN and CDR2 FVKESK. The V gene end was trimmed by 0 bases and the J gene end by 3 bases; junction bases not matched to a gene: 14. This CDR3 contains 20 residues. The DNA of the CDR3 is TGTGCCAGCAGCCAAGAGACTAGCAGGACAGGGGAATTTTCTAATGAAAAACTGTTTTTT. Its translation: CASSQETSRTGEFSNEKLFF.

This clone was observed once. The chain couples TRBV6-1 to TRBJ1-5; D gene unclear. The V gene's germline CDR1 is MNHNS and CDR2 SASEGT. V lost 4 bases and J 4 bases, leaving 23 bases between the germline ends. CDR3 length equals 18 residues. CDR3 nucleotides: TGTGCCAGCAGTGGTACCCTACGTTCCGGTCAGGAGAATCAGCCCCAGCATTTT. Protein product: CASSGTLRSGQENQPQHF.

This clone was counted only a few times. The chain links TRBV7-8 to TRBJ2-7, with 7 bases fitting TRBD2. This CDR3 has 14 residues. Looked up from germline, CDR1 is SGHVS and CDR2 is FQNEAQ. With V trimmed by 3 bases and J by 4 bases, 6 bases remained unmatched. For the CDR3, the DNA is TGTGCCAGCAGCTTCCTAGCGGAGGGGTACGAGCAGTACTTC. It yields the protein CASSFLAEGYEQYF.

This sequence joins TRBV4-1 and TRBJ2-3; 10 bases map to TRBD1. The junction had 6 bases not matched to a gene; V was cut back by 5 bases and J by 4 bases. The CDR3 totals 15 residues. Germline V gives CDR1 MGHRA, CDR2 YSYEKL. For the CDR3, the DNA is TGCGCCAGCAGCGGAATAGGGACAGGGGCAGATACGCAGTATTTT. This sequence encodes CASSGIGTGADTQYF.

This sequence joins TRBV5-4 and TRBJ2-5; 9 bases are shared with TRBD2. Losses at the gene ends were 3 bases for V and 2 bases for J; bases not matched to a gene: 5. Germline V gene lookup returns CDR1 SGHNT and CDR2 YYREEE (reference sequence). This CDR3 spans 15 amino acids. This chain's CDR3 is CASSSGLATQETQYF. The CDR3 nucleotides are TGTGCCAGCAGCTCGGGACTAGCAACTCAAGAGACCCAGTACTTC.

With regard to this clone: At one end, the junction sequence differs from germline, possibly due to a read error. The V and J genes are TRBV6-1 and TRBJ1-1, with TRBD1 matching over 7 bases. Germline CDR1 MNHNS, CDR2 SASEGT. The CDR3 length is 11 residues. The CDR3 region has the DNA TGTGCCAGCAGAACGACAGGGTACACTCTCTTT. Its translation: CASRTTGYTLF.

This clone showed up just once. The chain recombines TRBV6-6 with TRBJ1-2, with unresolved D. Looked up from germline, CDR1 is MNHNY and CDR2 is SVGAGI (reference sequence). Between the trimmed V and J ends, which lost 1 base and 5 bases, there was a span of 14 bases. The CDR3 sequence is 15 residues long. This chain's CDR3 is CASSYCKWEGYGYTF. CDR3 coding DNA: TGTGCCAGCAGTTACTGTAAATGGGAAGGTTATGGCTACACCTTC.

This clone was seen a single time. The J gene is TRBJ2-3, the V gene TRBV28; D possibly uses TRBD1 or TRBD2 (5 bases each). CDR1 MDHEN and CDR2 SYDVKM come from the germline V gene. V shed 6 bases and J shed 0 bases, with 13 bases lying between them. CDR3 length: 15 residues. CDR3 sequence reads: CASSWDGPSTDTQYF. CDR3 sequence (DNA): TGTGCCAGCAGCTGGGACGGCCCTAGCACAGATACGCAGTATTTT.

The rearrangement links TRBV27 to TRBJ2-1, with D possibly matching TRBD2 (7 bases). There are 17 residues in the CDR3. Germline V gives CDR1 MNHEY, CDR2 SMNVEV (reference sequence). The V and J ends lost 2 bases and 3 bases respectively, with 17 bases between them. The CDR3 here is CASSLTEGGGDYNEQFF. The CDR3, as DNA: TGTGCCAGCAGTTTAACCGAGGGGGGGGGCGACTACAATGAGCAGTTCTTC.